The 32 T cell receptor beta chains reported below all come from one sample, sequenced in a study of CD8+ T cells in alopecia areata. Samples from alopecia areata patients were lesional scalp punch biopsies and peripheral blood. Extraction and reverse transcription of RNA yielded cDNA as the sequencing template. Profiled with immunoSEQ multiplex PCR; TCRdb holds only in-frame clones, not every one. This sample has fewer than 10,000 clones, with approximately 61% found just once. The sample taken for sequencing was skin. The receptors derive from a human donor with alopecia areata.

The V gene is TRBV5-4, the J gene TRBJ2-5; 8 positions agree with TRBD1. The germline V gene has CDR1 SGHNT and CDR2 YYREEE (reference sequence). The length of the CDR3 is 14 residues. Germline trimming cut 5 bases from V and 3 bases from J; bases unmatched to any gene: 6. CDR3 DNA: TGTGCCAGCAGGAAGTCAGGGGGCAAAGAGACCCAGTACTTC. Translated: CASRKSGGKETQYF.

The chain uses TRBV29-1 and TRBJ2-1; 13 positions agree with TRBD2. The CDR3 length is 15 residues. The germline gives CDR1 SQVTM, CDR2 ANQGSEA. Trimming at V came to 7 bases and at J to 9 bases, leaving 12 bases not matched to a gene. CDR3 region: CSASTGLAGSGEQFF. In DNA form, the CDR3 reads TGCAGCGCCTCGACGGGACTAGCGGGAAGCGGTGAGCAGTTCTTC.

This clone was recorded a few times. The chain links TRBV5-4 to TRBJ2-1, with TRBD2 identical over 9 bases. The CDR3 runs to 17 residues. In germline, CDR1 is SGHNT, CDR2 YYREEE (reference sequence). V was clipped by 4 bases and J by 6 bases; unmatched bases: 14. The CDR3 sequence is CASSRPGGREGINEQFF. The CDR3 nucleotides are TGTGCCAGCAGCCGCCCCGGGGGGCGGGAGGGGATCAATGAGCAGTTCTTC.

This clone was seen only a few times. The chain uses TRBV7-2 and TRBJ2-1, with 9 bases lining up with TRBD1. The CDR3 has 15 residues. Germline CDR1 and CDR2: SGHTA and FQGNSA. V lost 5 bases and J lost 8; bases outside the gene matches: 10. The CDR3 sequence is CASSPGTGSFYEQFF. Written as DNA, the CDR3 is TGTGCCAGCAGCCCCGGGACAGGGAGCTTCTATGAGCAGTTCTTC. The full variable domain, with the rest looked up from reference TRBV7-2 and TRBJ2-1, is GAGVSQSPSNKVTEKGKDVELRCDPISGHTALYWYRQSLGQGLEFLIYFQGNSAPDKSGLPSDRFSAERTGGSVSTLTIQRTQQEDSAVYLCASSPGTGSFYEQFFGPGTRLTVL.

The chain links TRBV11-1 to TRBJ2-5, with TRBD1 as a possible D gene (5 bases). The CDR3 contains 14 residues. The germline CDR1 and CDR2 sequences are SGHAT and FQDESV (reference sequence). V lost 3 bases, J lost 0 bases, and 8 bases lay in between. The CDR3 here is CASSLTENQETQYF. Written as DNA, the CDR3 is TGTGCCAGCAGCTTGACAGAAAACCAAGAGACCCAGTACTTC.

V is TRBV29-1 and J is TRBJ2-4, with 7 bases identical to TRBD2. Germline V gives CDR1 SQVTM, CDR2 ANQGSEA. This CDR3 has 12 amino acids. Trimming cost V 6 bases and J 5 bases; bases outside gene matches: 4. This chain's CDR3 is CSVGGWENIQYF. The CDR3 coding sequence is TGCAGCGTGGGAGGGTGGGAAAACATTCAGTACTTC.

V and J are TRBV7-6 and TRBJ1-2; D might be TRBD1 (5 bases). The CDR3 is 14 residues long. The germline V gene has CDR1 SGHVS and CDR2 FNYEAQ. V lost 1 base, J lost 5 bases, and 11 bases lay in between. This CDR3 is CASSLGWGAYGYTF. CDR3 DNA: TGTGCCAGCAGCTTAGGTTGGGGCGCGTATGGCTACACCTTC.

The rearrangement joins TRBV7-2 to TRBJ2-4; TRBD2 agrees at 9 bases. The CDR3 totals 12 residues. Unmatched junction bases numbered 8, after V lost 4 bases and J lost 16 bases. Germline V lookup: CDR1 SGHTA, CDR2 FQGNSA. Here the CDR3 reads CASSSGGGVDYF. CDR3 nucleotide sequence: TGTGCCAGCAGCTCGGGCGGGGGGGTCGATTACTTC.

The chain has TRBV9 and TRBJ2-5, with no clear D. CDR3 size: 15 residues. The V gene lost 2 bases and the J gene lost 4 bases, with 15 bases spanning the gap. Germline V gene data show CDR1 as SGDLS and CDR2 as YYNGEE. CDR3 bases: TGTGCCAGCAGCGTCGTAGACACCCCGGGAGAGACCCAGTACTTC. Translated: CASSVVDTPGETQYF. Full variable domain (missing parts from reference TRBV9 and TRBJ2-5): DSGVTQTPKHLITATGQRVTLRCSPRSGDLSVYWYQQSLDQGLQFLIQYYNGEERAKGNILERFSAQQFPDLHSELNLSSLELGDSALYFCASSVVDTPGETQYFGPGTRLLVL.

This chain links TRBV9 with TRBJ2-5; 10 bases line up with TRBD2. This CDR3 is 15 amino acids long. Trimming at V came to 6 bases and at J to 0 bases, leaving 5 bases not matched to a gene. Germline V gene lookup returns CDR1 SGDLS and CDR2 YYNGEE. The DNA for the CDR3 is TGTGCCAGCACGGCTAGCGGGGGATACCAAGAGACCCAGTACTTC. Residues: CASTASGGYQETQYF.

This rearrangement joins TRBV7-8 to TRBJ2-7; TRBD1 might be the D (5 bases). The CDR3 covers 14 residues. The germline CDR1 and CDR2 sequences are SGHVS and FQNEAQ. The V gene lost 4 bases and the J gene lost 3 bases, with 13 bases spanning the gap. The CDR3 DNA sequence: TGTGCCAGCAGCTCGACGCGGACAAGCTACGAGCAGTACTTC. Translating gives CASSSTRTSYEQYF.

The rearrangement links TRBV4-1 to TRBJ2-7, with TRBD2 matching over 7 bases. Germline assignment: CDR1 MGHRA and CDR2 YSYEKL. This CDR3 is built from 18 residues. V lost 2 bases to trimming and J lost 2 bases; unmatched junction nucleotides: 15. CDR3: CASSQLDFIGRGAYEQYF. The CDR3 DNA sequence: TGCGCCAGCAGCCAATTGGATTTCATCGGACGGGGGGCCTACGAGCAGTACTTC.

The J gene is TRBJ1-1, the V gene TRBV5-5; D is undetermined. The CDR3 sequence is 12 residues long. The germline V gene has CDR1 SGHKS and CDR2 YYEKEE (reference sequence). Trimming took 0 bases from V and 11 from J, leaving 11 bases between them. CDR3: CASSLETASAFF. For the CDR3, the DNA is TGTGCCAGCAGCTTGGAAACGGCCTCGGCTTTCTTT.

The gene calls are TRBV20-1 and TRBJ2-7; D uncertain. The germline V gene encodes CDR1 DFQATT and CDR2 SNEGSKA (reference sequence). Trimming left V 0 bases short and J 3 bases short, with 3 bases between. The CDR3 runs 11 residues. CDR3 amino acids: CSAREGYEQYF. CDR3 sequence (DNA): TGCAGTGCTAGAGAGGGCTACGAGCAGTACTTC.

This rearrangement joins TRBV7-2 to TRBJ2-5; a weak D match, TRBD2 (6 bases). The V end lost 3 bases, the J end lost 4 bases, and 9 bases lay between the germline ends. CDR3 length: 13 amino acids. Germline lookup yields CDR1 SGHTA and CDR2 FQGNSA. The CDR3 sequence is CASSLGLGETQYF. DNA for the CDR3: TGTGCCAGCAGCTTGGGACTGGGAGAGACCCAGTACTTC.

V gene TRBV28 combines with J gene TRBJ2-5; 8 nucleotides match TRBD1. The CDR3 is 15 amino acids. V dropped 4 bases and J dropped 1; count of bases not matched to a gene: 5. CDR1 MDHEN and CDR2 SYDVKM come from the germline V gene. The CDR3 reads CASSSIQGVQETQYF. The CDR3 DNA is TGTGCCAGCAGTTCAATACAGGGGGTCCAAGAGACCCAGTACTTC.

The chain employs TRBV30 and TRBJ2-3; no clear D gene. The CDR3 is 12 residues long. The germline V gene has CDR1 GTSNPN and CDR2 SVGIG (reference sequence). Between the trimmed V and J ends, which lost 0 bases and 5 bases, there was a span of 6 bases. The CDR3 DNA reads TGTGCCTGGAGTGTCTTAGGAGATACGCAGTATTTT. Residues: CAWSVLGDTQYF.

The V call is TRBV13, the J call TRBJ1-2; D gene unclear. This CDR3 has 14 residues. Per germline, CDR1 PRHDT and CDR2 FYEKMQ (reference sequence). V was clipped by 2 bases and J by 6 bases, with 13 bases between them. CDR3 bases: TGTGCCAGCAGCTTACGAGGTCCCTTCCATGGCTACACCTTC. This translates into CASSLRGPFHGYTF.

V and J are TRBV10-3 and TRBJ1-2; D not certain. V lost 3 bases and J 4 bases, leaving 18 bases between the germline ends. Germline CDR1 reads ENHRY; CDR2 reads SYGVKD. The CDR3 runs to 16 residues. This CDR3 reads CAISDPGGQSGYGYTF. DNA for the CDR3: TGTGCCATCAGTGACCCCGGCGGGCAGAGTGGCTATGGCTACACCTTC.

V is TRBV28 and J is TRBJ2-3; D possibly matches TRBD1 or TRBD2 (5 bases each). The CDR3 is 14 residues long. Germline values: CDR1 MDHEN, CDR2 SYDVKM. V was pared by 6 bases and J by 5 bases, with 15 bases between. The CDR3 bases are TGTGCCAGCAGCCGAGGGGCTGGAGTAGATACGCAGTATTTT. Amino acid sequence: CASSRGAGVDTQYF.

This chain links TRBV19 with TRBJ1-2; D call uncertain. Deletions cut 5 bases from V and 4 bases from J, with 14 bases between. Per the germline V gene, CDR1 is LNHDA and CDR2 is SQIVND (reference sequence). The length of the CDR3 is 14 residues. The CDR3 is CASSSNIGGYGYTF. The CDR3 DNA follows: TGTGCCAGTAGTTCCAACATAGGCGGCTATGGCTACACCTTC.

This clone was detected only once. CDR3 region: CASSQPPPNEQFF. As DNA, the CDR3 is TGTGCCAGCAGCCAACCCCCACCCAATGAGCAGTTCTTC. The rearrangement links TRBV7-9 to TRBJ2-1; D is ambiguous. The CDR3 has 13 residues. The germline CDR1 and CDR2 sequences are SEHNR and FQNEAQ (reference sequence). Trimming took off 5 bases at V and 6 bases at J, with 11 bases between the two ends.

Of note for this clone: Here the CDR3 omits its conserved ending phenylalanine or tryptophan, so a read error is the likely source. The V call is TRBV7-2, the J call TRBJ1-1; TRBD1 aligns across 9 bases. The ends lost 1 base at V and 4 bases at J; junction bases unmatched: 7. CDR3 length: 16 residues. Germline V gene data show CDR1 as SGHTA and CDR2 as FQGNSA. CDR3 in DNA: TGTGCCAGCAGCTTAGTGGGACAGGGTTACGGCACTGAAGCTTTCTCT. Its protein product is CASSLVGQGYGTEAFS.

Points on this clone: This CDR3 is also generated by other DNA sequences in the sample. CDR3 DNA sequence: TGTGCCAGCAGCTTGACAGACTATGGCTACACCTTC. Encoded protein: CASSLTDYGYTF. The gene calls are TRBV5-8 and TRBJ1-2; no definite D call. V was pared by 1 base and J by 3 bases, with 4 bases between. Per germline, CDR1 SGHTS and CDR2 YDEGEE. The CDR3 has 12 residues.

The gene calls are TRBV7-9 and TRBJ2-3, with 9 bases fitting TRBD2. Germline loops: CDR1 SEHNR, CDR2 FQNEAQ (reference sequence). V lost 0 bases, J lost 6 bases, and 7 bases stayed unmatched. This CDR3 has 16 residues. This CDR3 reads CASSLAYSGSSDTQYF. The CDR3 DNA follows: TGTGCCAGCAGCTTAGCGTATAGCGGGAGTTCGGATACGCAGTATTTT.

The V and J genes are TRBV2 and TRBJ2-7; TRBD2 agrees at 12 bases. CDR3 length: 18 amino acids. The V and J ends lost 5 bases and 4 bases, in that order; junction bases with no gene match: 15. The germline CDR1 and CDR2 sequences are SNHLY and FYNNEI. The CDR3 nucleotides are TGTGCCAGCAGTTTCGGACTAGCGGGGCCGACGTCGGTATACGAGCAGTACTTC. It is translated as CASSFGLAGPTSVYEQYF.

The V call is TRBV4-3, the J call TRBJ2-7; D is undetermined. This CDR3 comprises 15 residues. Trimming stripped 0 bases from V and 3 bases from J, with 12 bases between. Germline assignment: CDR1 LGHNA and CDR2 YSLEER. CDR3 region: CASSQEWKEIYEQYF. CDR3 sequence (DNA): TGCGCCAGCAGCCAAGAATGGAAGGAGATCTACGAGCAGTACTTC.

This clone came up once. This chain joins TRBV7-2 and TRBJ2-3; possibly TRBD1 for D (6 bases). CDR1 and CDR2 (germline): SGHTA, FQGNSA. This CDR3 has 15 residues. The V gene lost 0 bases and the J gene lost 0 bases, with 7 bases spanning the gap. In DNA, the CDR3 is TGTGCCAGCAGCTTAGCGGGGGCAAGCACAGATACGCAGTATTTT. Its protein product is CASSLAGASTDTQYF.

The genes are TRBV5-6 and TRBJ2-7; D is possibly TRBD2 (5 bases). Germline CDR1 reads SGHDT; CDR2 reads YYEEEE. CDR3 length: 12 residues. V shed 1 base and J shed 4 bases, with 6 bases lying between them. The CDR3 DNA reads TGTGCCAGCAGCTTGCCGGGGTACGAGCAGTACTTC. The encoded protein is CASSLPGYEQYF.

V is TRBV6-5 and J is TRBJ2-2; D is undetermined. CDR3 length: 12 amino acids. CDR1 and CDR2 from the germline V gene are MNHEY and SVGAGI. V was clipped by 8 bases and J by 0 bases, with 4 bases between them. In DNA, the CDR3 is TGTGCCAGCCAGTCGAACACCGGGGAGCTGTTTTTT. It yields the protein CASQSNTGELFF.

The chain employs TRBV7-6 and TRBJ1-4, with D possibly being TRBD1 (6 bases). This CDR3 has 15 residues. V was cut by 3 bases and J by 7 bases, with 15 bases left in between. Germline V gives CDR1 SGHVS, CDR2 FNYEAQ. The DNA for the CDR3 is TGTGCCAGCAGCTTGGGGGACATGGGGGGTGAAAAACTGTTTTTT. It is translated as CASSLGDMGGEKLFF. Supplemented by reference TRBV7-6 and TRBJ1-4, the full variable domain reads GAGVSQSPRYKVTKRGQDVALRCDPISGHVSLYWYRQALGQGPEFLTYFNYEAQQDKSGLPNDRFSAERPEGSISTLTIQRTEQRDSAMYRCASSLGDMGGEKLFFGSGTQLSVL.

The rearrangement uses TRBV4-3 and TRBJ2-1; perhaps TRBD1 as D (6 bases). Germline V gene lookup returns CDR1 LGHNA and CDR2 YSLEER. The CDR3 spans 17 residues. The V gene lost 2 bases and the J gene lost 8 bases, with 22 bases spanning the gap. The CDR3 region is CASSQLPGQPSGYEQFF. Written as DNA, the CDR3 is TGCGCCAGCAGCCAACTTCCGGGACAACCCTCTGGGTATGAGCAGTTCTTC.